Following are 19 T cell receptor beta chains from one sample sequenced in a study of PD-L1 blockade in urothelial cancer. Assay: immunoSEQ multiplex PCR; the TCRdb copy retains only in-frame clones and omits some. The sample holds 65,000 to 80,000 clones, roughly 90% seen once. Stated time point: pretreatment peripheral blood. The starting material was PBMCs, obtained around atezolizumab (anti-PD-L1) treatment. Receptor source: a man between 65 and 80 years old with urothelial cancer.

This clone was detected once. V and J are TRBV27 and TRBJ2-2; the match to TRBD2 covers 7 bases. Germline assignment: CDR1 MNHEY and CDR2 SMNVEV (reference sequence). The CDR3 totals 14 residues. V was pared by 7 bases and J by 6 bases, with 8 bases of the junction left unmatched. The CDR3 sequence is CASMAGATSGELFF. CDR3 sequence (DNA): TGTGCCAGCATGGCGGGAGCGACGTCCGGGGAGCTGTTTTTT.

The J gene is TRBJ1-2, the V gene TRBV19, with D unresolved. Trimming cost V 4 bases and J 3 bases, with 21 bases left between them. Germline values: CDR1 LNHDA, CDR2 SQIVND (reference sequence). CDR3 length equals 17 residues. CDR3 amino acids: CASSTSTNTARHYGYTF. The CDR3 DNA reads TGTGCCAGTAGTACTTCGACGAACACAGCAAGACACTATGGCTACACCTTC.

J is TRBJ2-2 and V is TRBV5-6, with 7 bases aligning to TRBD2. CDR3 length: 18 residues. Germline assignment: CDR1 SGHDT and CDR2 YYEEEE. The J segment lost 4 bases and the V segment lost 3 bases, leaving 15 bases of the junction unmatched. Written as DNA, the CDR3 is TGTGCCAGCAGCTCCTGGGGTCGTTTACTAGCGAGCACCGGGGAGCTGTTTTTT. Its translation: CASSSWGRLLASTGELFF.

The chain is built from TRBV18 and TRBJ2-7, with 10 bases identical to TRBD2. Germline V gives CDR1 KGHSH, CDR2 LQKENI. The CDR3 is made up of 16 amino acids. V gave up 1 base and J gave up 3 bases; unmatched junction bases: 6. The CDR3 DNA reads TGTGCCAGCTCACCACTCCAGGGACTAGCGAGCTACGAGCAGTACTTC. This sequence encodes CASSPLQGLASYEQYF.

The chain couples TRBV10-2 to TRBJ1-2, with TRBD1 identical over 8 bases. Per germline, CDR1 WSHSY and CDR2 SAAADI. V lost 7 bases, J lost 4 bases, and 8 bases stayed unmatched. CDR3 length: 14 amino acids. CDR3 in DNA: TGCGCCAGCATAGAACCCGGGACAGGCTATGGCTACACCTTC. As protein: CASIEPGTGYGYTF.

CDR3: CASSGTGGASLTGELFF. CDR3 bases: TGCGCCAGCAGCGGGACAGGGGGCGCTTCCCTCACCGGGGAGCTGTTTTTT. This chain uses TRBV5-1 with TRBJ2-2, with 12 bases that match TRBD1. This CDR3 is 17 amino acids long. Germline CDR1 SGHRS, CDR2 YFSETQ. The trim removed 4 bases at V and 4 bases at J, leaving 8 bases unmatched.

The chain recombines TRBV7-9 with TRBJ2-3, with 8 bases that match TRBD2. With V trimmed by 5 bases and J by 6 bases, 16 bases remained unmatched. The germline V gene has CDR1 SEHNR and CDR2 FQNEAQ (reference sequence). The CDR3 length is 17 residues. The CDR3: CASSPPPRGGISDTQYF. CDR3 nucleotide sequence: TGTGCCAGCAGCCCCCCTCCTCGGGGGGGCATTTCGGATACGCAGTATTTT.

Remarks on this clone: Compared with germline, one end of the junction differs, possibly owing to a read error. The CDR3 coding sequence is TGCGCCGGCAGGAGGGTATGGAATGAGCAGTTCTTC. Amino acid sequence: CAGRRVWNEQFF. The chain links TRBV10-1 to TRBJ2-1; a weak D match, TRBD2 (6 bases). Germline CDR1 reads WNHNN; CDR2 reads SYGVQD (reference sequence). This CDR3 spans 12 amino acids.

This rearrangement joins TRBV4-1 to TRBJ2-7; 9 nucleotides match TRBD2. The germline gives CDR1 MGHRA, CDR2 YSYEKL. The V gene end was trimmed by 2 bases and the J gene end by 3 bases; junction bases not matched to a gene: 8. This CDR3 spans 16 amino acids. The CDR3 DNA sequence: TGCGCCAGCAGCCAACAGTTAGCGGGAGATGTCTACGAGCAGTACTTC. Its translation: CASSQQLAGDVYEQYF.

The chain couples TRBV10-3 to TRBJ2-7; D is uncertain. CDR3 length equals 14 residues. The V end was cut by 2 bases, the J end by 2 bases, with 10 bases between. Germline-derived CDR1 and CDR2 are ENHRY and SYGVKD. The CDR3: CAISEPQVPYEQYF. In nucleotides, the CDR3 is TGTGCCATCAGTGAGCCTCAGGTTCCCTACGAGCAGTACTTC.

The chain links TRBV27 to TRBJ2-5, with D tentatively TRBD2 (6 bases). V was shortened by 0 bases and J by 5 bases, with 13 bases between the two germline ends. The germline CDR1 and CDR2 sequences are MNHEY and SMNVEV (reference sequence). The CDR3 spans 15 residues. This chain's CDR3 is CASSLSSTAGETQYF. In nucleotides, the CDR3 is TGTGCCAGCAGTTTATCTTCTACGGCGGGGGAGACCCAGTACTTC.

The table lists this clone with a count of one. The V call is TRBV18, the J call TRBJ2-5; TRBD1 matches 7 bases. This CDR3 is built from 13 residues. V lost 6 bases and J lost 3; bases outside the gene matches: 4. CDR1 KGHSH and CDR2 LQKENI come from the germline V gene. CDR3 protein: CASSHGTEETQYF. Here the CDR3 DNA reads TGTGCCAGCTCCCACGGGACAGAAGAGACCCAGTACTTC.

This clone was counted once. The chain recombines TRBV6-6 with TRBJ1-2; tentative D call: TRBD1 (6 bases). Per germline, CDR1 MNHNY and CDR2 SVGAGI (reference sequence). The CDR3 totals 14 residues. Deletions cut 5 bases from V and 0 bases from J, with 10 bases between. Written as DNA, the CDR3 is TGTGCCAGCAGTATCGACAGGTCTAACTATGGCTACACCTTC. Its protein is CASSIDRSNYGYTF.

The chain combines TRBV19 with TRBJ1-1; possibly TRBD1 for D (5 bases). This CDR3 comprises 11 residues. V lost 9 bases and J 7 bases, leaving 12 bases between the germline ends. The germline gives CDR1 LNHDA, CDR2 SQIVND (reference sequence). This CDR3 is CASRLGGEAFF. Here the CDR3 DNA reads TGTGCCAGCCGTTTGGGGGGTGAAGCTTTCTTT.

The V and J genes are TRBV7-8 and TRBJ2-1; 8 bases match TRBD2. V shed 5 bases, J shed 4 bases, and the junction held 7 bases outside the gene matches. This CDR3 spans 15 amino acids. From germline, CDR1 is SGHVS and CDR2 FQNEAQ. In DNA, the CDR3 is TGTGCCAGCAGCCCCAGCGGGAGTGCTTACAATGAGCAGTTCTTC. This translates into CASSPSGSAYNEQFF.

The J gene is TRBJ2-7, the V gene TRBV4-1, with 7 positions matching TRBD2. The CDR3 is 15 amino acids. CDR1 and CDR2 (germline): MGHRA, YSYEKL. Losses at the gene ends were 1 base for V and 7 bases for J; bases not matched to a gene: 10. CDR3 protein: CASSQALAGAREQYF. CDR3 DNA: TGCGCCAGCAGCCAAGCATTGGCGGGAGCAAGGGAGCAGTACTTC.

The chain couples TRBV5-6 to TRBJ2-3; D ambiguous. The CDR3 has 15 residues. Trimming took off 1 base at V and 0 bases at J, with 9 bases between the two ends. The germline V gene has CDR1 SGHDT and CDR2 YYEEEE. Here the CDR3 DNA reads TGTGCCAGCAGCTTGTGGGCCCACAGCACAGATACGCAGTATTTT. Amino acid sequence: CASSLWAHSTDTQYF. Looking up the rest from reference TRBV5-6 and TRBJ2-3 gives the full variable domain: DAGVTQSPTHLIKTRGQQVTLRCSPKSGHDTVSWYQQALGQGPQFIFQYYEEEERQRGNFPDRFSGHQFPNYSSELNVNALLLGDSALYLCASSLWAHSTDTQYFGPGTRLTVL.

The V call is TRBV4-1, the J call TRBJ2-5, with 10 bases matching TRBD2. Germline values: CDR1 MGHRA, CDR2 YSYEKL. V lost 0 bases, J lost 4 bases, and 8 bases stayed unmatched. The CDR3 runs to 17 residues. As DNA, the CDR3 is TGCGCCAGCAGCCAAGATGCCCTAGCGGGAGTCCGAGAGACCCAGTACTTC. Encoded protein: CASSQDALAGVRETQYF.

The chain employs TRBV25-1 and TRBJ1-2, with D perhaps TRBD1 (6 bases). This CDR3 spans 12 amino acids. The V gene lost 6 bases and the J gene lost 3 bases, with 8 bases spanning the gap. Germline V gene lookup returns CDR1 MGHDK and CDR2 SYGVNS. Here the CDR3 reads CASREGDYGYTF. The CDR3 region has the DNA TGTGCCAGCAGAGAGGGGGACTATGGCTACACCTTC.